A selection of T cell receptor beta chains follows, all from one sample in a study of OX40 agonist ivuxolimab in advanced cancers. Repertoires were generated with immunoSEQ multiplex PCR, while TCRdb's copy carries only in-frame clones and drops some. The table includes 100,000 to 150,000 clones, 85% to 95% detected once. This material consisted of CD4+ or CD8+ T cells sorted from blood, taken in a trial of the OX40 agonist ivuxolimab. The source of these receptors is an adult with an advanced solid tumor such as melanoma, head and neck, liver or kidney cancer. The CDR3 runs from the conserved cysteine through the conserved F or W. Each record gives: J gene, V gene, CDR3 protein.

j_gene: TRBJ1-2
v_gene: TRBV5-4
CDR3aa: CASSPGPGGYTF

j_gene: TRBJ2-7
v_gene: TRBV28
CDR3aa: CASSFQRRSSYEQYF

j_gene: TRBJ1-5
v_gene: TRBV19
CDR3aa: CASSKQGNSNQPQHF

j_gene: TRBJ2-2
v_gene: TRBV5-8
CDR3aa: CASGAWGNTGELFF

j_gene: TRBJ2-1
v_gene: TRBV6-4
CDR3aa: CASSRLATSFNEQFF

j_gene: TRBJ1-5
v_gene: TRBV19
CDR3aa: CASSKTGGNQPQHF

j_gene: TRBJ2-7
v_gene: TRBV7-2
CDR3aa: CASSYRQGAENEQYF

j_gene: TRBJ1-1
v_gene: TRBV12-5
CDR3aa: CASGLGPGVNTEAFF

j_gene: TRBJ2-2
v_gene: TRBV14
CDR3aa: CASSLQGGIAGELFF

j_gene: TRBJ1-4
v_gene: TRBV7-2
CDR3aa: CASSSQTGAVNEKLFF

j_gene: TRBJ2-3
v_gene: TRBV10-3
CDR3aa: CAITSDTDTQYF

j_gene: TRBJ1-5
v_gene: TRBV5-1
CDR3aa: CASSPGIGQPQHF

j_gene: TRBJ1-1
v_gene: TRBV28
CDR3aa: CASSQSSRGAFF

j_gene: TRBJ1-1
v_gene: TRBV7-8
CDR3aa: CASSSYTGGNTEAFF

j_gene: NA
v_gene: TRBV6-5
CDR3aa: CASGSPYEQYF

j_gene: TRBJ2-3
v_gene: TRBV19
CDR3aa: CASRIGSQRDTQYF

j_gene: TRBJ2-3
v_gene: TRBV7-3
CDR3aa: CASSLNRALTDTQYF

j_gene: TRBJ2-7
v_gene: TRBV21-1
CDR3aa: CAGRSGRASYEQYF

j_gene: TRBJ2-2
v_gene: TRBV5-1
CDR3aa: CASSLDRGLTGELFF

j_gene: TRBJ2-3
v_gene: TRBV11-2
CDR3aa: CASIAQGGGLGTDTQYF

j_gene: TRBJ2-7
v_gene: TRBV7-9
CDR3aa: CASSAGQGRNEQYF

j_gene: TRBJ2-7
v_gene: TRBV18
CDR3aa: CASSSGTGNYEQYF

j_gene: TRBJ2-1
v_gene: TRBV4-1
CDR3aa: CASSHPSVVSEQFF

j_gene: TRBJ1-2
v_gene: TRBV28
CDR3aa: CASSPSAGAYGYTF

j_gene: TRBJ2-3
v_gene: TRBV6-5
CDR3aa: CATLRQGRTDTQYF

j_gene: TRBJ1-1
v_gene: TRBV7-6
CDR3aa: CASSLTGEVTEAFF

j_gene: TRBJ2-7
v_gene: TRBV7-2
CDR3aa: CASRTGEYYEQYF

j_gene: TRBJ2-3
v_gene: TRBV7-9
CDR3aa: CASSSYRVLNTQYF

j_gene: TRBJ2-1
v_gene: TRBV7-2
CDR3aa: CASTMRGEQFF

j_gene: TRBJ2-2
v_gene: TRBV11-2
CDR3aa: CASSLGWGTSGELFF

j_gene: TRBJ1-2
v_gene: TRBV2
CDR3aa: CASSAGQGQNYGYTF

j_gene: TRBJ1-5
v_gene: TRBV5-1
CDR3aa: CASSPDPGTEQPQHF

j_gene: TRBJ2-7
v_gene: TRBV27
CDR3aa: CASSLLASGAYEQYF

j_gene: TRBJ1-5
v_gene: TRBV5-5
CDR3aa: CASSLTGLYDQPQHF

j_gene: TRBJ2-7
v_gene: TRBV28
CDR3aa: CASRNRDRVDEQYF

j_gene: TRBJ2-2
v_gene: TRBV5-1
CDR3aa: CASSLGTSAANTGELFF

j_gene: TRBJ1-6
v_gene: TRBV15
CDR3aa: CATSRGTGVNSPLHF

j_gene: TRBJ1-1
v_gene: TRBV27
CDR3aa: CASSSQGYTEAFF

j_gene: TRBJ2-1
v_gene: TRBV7-2
CDR3aa: CASSYFSANEQFF

j_gene: TRBJ2-1
v_gene: TRBV9
CDR3aa: CASSVRAGVYNEQFF

j_gene: TRBJ2-1
v_gene: TRBV7-2
CDR3aa: CASSRRWGDNEQFF

j_gene: TRBJ2-7
v_gene: TRBV18
CDR3aa: CASSPQTDYEQYF

j_gene: TRBJ2-1
v_gene: TRBV27
CDR3aa: CASISDRGRGNNEQFF

j_gene: TRBJ2-7
v_gene: TRBV28
CDR3aa: CASSFAGRGVTYEQYF

j_gene: TRBJ1-5
v_gene: TRBV27
CDR3aa: CASSFNRNQPQHF

j_gene: TRBJ2-1
v_gene: TRBV2
CDR3aa: CASLVSVGTHNEQFF

j_gene: TRBJ1-1
v_gene: TRBV7-9
CDR3aa: CASSLREGWTTEAFF

j_gene: TRBJ1-5
v_gene: TRBV11-1
CDR3aa: CASSLGDGAQPQHF

j_gene: TRBJ1-5
v_gene: TRBV28
CDR3aa: CASSLDRNPQHF

j_gene: TRBJ1-2
v_gene: TRBV10-3
CDR3aa: CAISPLAGGEALYGYTF

j_gene: TRBJ1-3
v_gene: TRBV27
CDR3aa: CASSTGTGLGNTIYF